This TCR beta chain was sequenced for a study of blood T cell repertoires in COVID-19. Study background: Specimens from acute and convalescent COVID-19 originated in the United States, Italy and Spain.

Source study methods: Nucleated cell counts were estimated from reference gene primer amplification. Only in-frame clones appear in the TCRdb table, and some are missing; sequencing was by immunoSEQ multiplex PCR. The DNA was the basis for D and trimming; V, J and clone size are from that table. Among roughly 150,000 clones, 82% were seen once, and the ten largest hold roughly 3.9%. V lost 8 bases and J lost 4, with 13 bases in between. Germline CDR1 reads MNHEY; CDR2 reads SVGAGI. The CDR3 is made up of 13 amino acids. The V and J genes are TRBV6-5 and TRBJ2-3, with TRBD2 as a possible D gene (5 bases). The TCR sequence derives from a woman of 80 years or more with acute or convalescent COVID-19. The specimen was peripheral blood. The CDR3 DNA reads TGTGCCAGCCGAGGGCCGGGATCAGATACGCAGTATTTT. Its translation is CASRGPGSDTQYF.